This T cell receptor (beta chain) was captured by sequencing in a study of cytomegalovirus exposure and HLA in healthy donors (dated by TCRdb to 2015 to 2018). For context, the study as a whole: The 500 to 800 repertoires of the first cohort and the approximately 110 validation repertoires were produced on the same platform, according to a later analysis. The study aimed to test whether signatures of past pathogen exposure could be identified by cataloging public T cell receptors. A separate validation cohort of some 130 different subjects was used in addition to the roughly 670-subject first cohort. The study combined high-throughput TCR immunosequencing, statistical association of individual TCRs with disease status, and machine learning to predict cytomegalovirus infection status. The paper's findings and limits, for the study overall: A few of the identified cytomegalovirus-associated TCR beta chains were confirmed in vitro to be specific for cytomegalovirus antigens. The authors suggested that the approach could potentially be generalized to other disease states and immunological phenotypes. In the study, 150 to 200 TCR beta chains were listed as associated with cytomegalovirus. Most TCR sequences were observed very rarely across donors, whereas some public TCRs were present in many individuals. A later analysis had no HLA typing for the validation cohort, so co-occurrence there was scored across all 130 or so repertoires. A later analysis found that TCRs clustered in the first cohort also tended to co-occur in the roughly 120 validation repertoires, with more than 90% of cluster scores above 0. The classifier was reported to diagnose cytomegalovirus status with high specificity and sensitivity in both the original and validation cohorts.

The donors were included in the validation cohort of over a hundred subjects, a group kept apart from the roughly 670-subject first cohort. Including the terminal cysteine and phenylalanine, the CDR3 comprises 14 residues. The entry retains the CDR3 DNA only, 42 bases that are in frame from base 1. The germline V gene provides CDR1 LGHNA and CDR2 YSLEER. V loses 5 bases at its end and J loses 3 bases; junction bases beyond the gene matches: 3. Libraries were built with the immunoSEQ multiplex PCR assay. The published analysis was carried out like this. A statistical classification framework was built to diagnose cytomegalovirus status from the catalog of TCR beta chain sequences. TCRdb provides this immuneACCESS table in a form limited to in-frame rearrangements. Some clones are lacking; in checked studies, under half of them reflect an unresolved V gene, and why the rest are absent is not known. V, J and clone size are taken as reported in that table, and D and trimming were inferred from the DNA itself. The sample yields about 160,000 clones; roughly 80% were counted once. Together, the top ten hold more than 8.5% of the sample.

With respect to this clone: No cognate antigen has been identified for it. No base quality values were provided; no much bigger clone lies one nucleotide off.

The chain couples TRBV4-3 to TRBJ2-7, with 11 bases aligning to TRBD1. This clonotype was obtained from a man aged 25 to 40 in good health and CMV-seropositive. The material sequenced was PBMCs. Here the CDR3 is given as CASSWGQGDYEQYF. The nucleotide sequence reads TGCGCCAGCAGCTGGGGACAGGGGGACTACGAGCAGTACTTC.